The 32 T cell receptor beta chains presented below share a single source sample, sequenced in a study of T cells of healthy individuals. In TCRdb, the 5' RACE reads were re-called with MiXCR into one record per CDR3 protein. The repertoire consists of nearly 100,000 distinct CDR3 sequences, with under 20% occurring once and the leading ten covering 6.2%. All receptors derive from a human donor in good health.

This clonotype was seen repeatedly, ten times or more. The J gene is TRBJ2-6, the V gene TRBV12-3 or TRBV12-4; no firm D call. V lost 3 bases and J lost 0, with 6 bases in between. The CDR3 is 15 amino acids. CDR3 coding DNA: TGTGCCAGCAGTTTCCAGAGCTCTGGGGCCAACGTCCTGACTTTC. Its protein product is CASSFQSSGANVLTF.

For the CDR3, the DNA is TGTGCCAGCAGCACCGGGACAGGGTTCTACGAGCAGTACTTC. Translating it yields CASSTGTGFYEQYF. This rearrangement joins TRBV16 to TRBJ2-7; 9 nucleotides match TRBD1. Per germline, CDR1 KGHSY and CDR2 FQNENV. This CDR3 is built from 14 residues. The trim removed 5 bases at V and 3 bases at J, leaving 5 bases unmatched.

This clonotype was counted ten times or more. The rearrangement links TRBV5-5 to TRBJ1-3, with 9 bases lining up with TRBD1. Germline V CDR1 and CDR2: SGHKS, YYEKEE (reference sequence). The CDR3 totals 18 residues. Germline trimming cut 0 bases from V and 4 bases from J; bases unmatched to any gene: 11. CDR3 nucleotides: TGTGCCAGCAGCTTGGATGGGACAGGGTCGGCGATAGGAAACACCATATATTTT. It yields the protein CASSLDGTGSAIGNTIYF.

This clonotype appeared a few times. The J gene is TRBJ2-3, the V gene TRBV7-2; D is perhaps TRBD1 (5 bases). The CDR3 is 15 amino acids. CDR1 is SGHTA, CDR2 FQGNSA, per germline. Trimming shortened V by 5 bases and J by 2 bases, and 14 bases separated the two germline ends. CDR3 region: CASSRIQGLTDTQYF. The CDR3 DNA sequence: TGTGCCAGCAGCAGGATCCAGGGCCTCACAGATACGCAGTATTTT.

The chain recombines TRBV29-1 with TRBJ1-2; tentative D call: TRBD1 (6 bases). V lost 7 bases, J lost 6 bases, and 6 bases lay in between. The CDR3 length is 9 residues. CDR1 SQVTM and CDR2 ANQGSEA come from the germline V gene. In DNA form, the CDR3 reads TGCAGCGCAGGGGATGGCTACACCTTC. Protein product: CSAGDGYTF.

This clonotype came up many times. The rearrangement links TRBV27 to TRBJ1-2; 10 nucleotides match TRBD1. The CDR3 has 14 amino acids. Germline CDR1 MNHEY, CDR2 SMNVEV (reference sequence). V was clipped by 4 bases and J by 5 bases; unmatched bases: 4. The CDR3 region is CASSWTGGWYGYTF. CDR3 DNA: TGTGCCAGCAGTTGGACAGGGGGATGGTATGGCTACACCTTC.

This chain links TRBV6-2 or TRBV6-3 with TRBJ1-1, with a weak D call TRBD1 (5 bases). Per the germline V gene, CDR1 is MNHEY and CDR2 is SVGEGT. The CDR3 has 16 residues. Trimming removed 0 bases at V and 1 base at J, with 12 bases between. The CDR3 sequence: CASSYSTGGKNTEAFF. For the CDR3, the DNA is TGTGCCAGCAGTTACTCCACCGGGGGGAAGAACACTGAAGCTTTCTTT.

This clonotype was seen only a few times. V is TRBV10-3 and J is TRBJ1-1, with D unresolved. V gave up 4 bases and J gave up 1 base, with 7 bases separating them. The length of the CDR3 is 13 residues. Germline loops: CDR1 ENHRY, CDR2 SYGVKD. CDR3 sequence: CAISARENTEAFF. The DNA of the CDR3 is TGTGCCATCAGTGCTAGAGAGAACACTGAAGCTTTCTTT.

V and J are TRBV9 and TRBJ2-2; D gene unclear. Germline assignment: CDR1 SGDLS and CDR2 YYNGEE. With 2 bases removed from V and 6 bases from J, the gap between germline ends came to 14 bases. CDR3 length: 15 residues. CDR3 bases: TGTGCCAGCAGCGTGTTACCGGACGGCGCCGGGGAGCTGTTTTTT. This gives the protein CASSVLPDGAGELFF.

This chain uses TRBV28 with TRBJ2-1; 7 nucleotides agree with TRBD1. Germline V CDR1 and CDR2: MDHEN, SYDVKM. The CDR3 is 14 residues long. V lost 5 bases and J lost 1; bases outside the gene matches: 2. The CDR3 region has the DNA TGTGCCAGCAGTAAACAGGGGTCCTACAATGAGCAGTTCTTC. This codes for CASSKQGSYNEQFF. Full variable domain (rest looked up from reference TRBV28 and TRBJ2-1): DVKVTQSSRYLVKRTGEKVFLECVQDMDHENMFWYRQDPGLGLRLIYFSYDVKMKEKGDIPEGYSVSREKKERFSLILESASTNQTSMYLCASSKQGSYNEQFFGPGTRLTVL.

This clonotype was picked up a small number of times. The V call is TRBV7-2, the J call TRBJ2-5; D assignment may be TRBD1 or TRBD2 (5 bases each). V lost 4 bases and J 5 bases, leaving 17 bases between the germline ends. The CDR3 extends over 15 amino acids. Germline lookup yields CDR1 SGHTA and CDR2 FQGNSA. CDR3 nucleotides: TGTGCCAGCAGCTCTCTACCCGGGGCCGCGGAGACCCAGTACTTC. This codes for CASSSLPGAAETQYF.

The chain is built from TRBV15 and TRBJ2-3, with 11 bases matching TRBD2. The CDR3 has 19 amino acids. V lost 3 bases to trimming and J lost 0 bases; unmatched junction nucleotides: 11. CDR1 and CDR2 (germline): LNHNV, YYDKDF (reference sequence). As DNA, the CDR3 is TGTGCCACCAGCAGGCTCCGTTCGGCTAGCGGGAGGAGCACAGATACGCAGTATTTT. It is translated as CATSRLRSASGRSTDTQYF.

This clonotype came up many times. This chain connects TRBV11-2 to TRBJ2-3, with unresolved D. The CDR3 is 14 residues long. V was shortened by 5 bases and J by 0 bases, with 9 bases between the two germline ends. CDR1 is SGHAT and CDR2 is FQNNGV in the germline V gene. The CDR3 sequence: CASSRSVSTDTQYF. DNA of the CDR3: TGTGCCAGCAGCCGTTCGGTCAGCACAGATACGCAGTATTTT. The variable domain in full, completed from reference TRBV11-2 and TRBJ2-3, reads EAGVAQSPRYKIIEKRQSVAFWCNPISGHATLYWYQQILGQGPKLLIQFQNNGVVDDSQLPKDRFSAERLKGVDSTLKIQPAKLEDSAVYLCASSRSVSTDTQYFGPGTRLTVL.

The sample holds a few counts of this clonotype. DNA of the CDR3: TGTGCCAGCTCATCGAACCCCGGGACAGAAAGCTCTGGGGCCAACGTCCTGACTTTC. Translating gives CASSSNPGTESSGANVLTF. The chain is built from TRBV18 and TRBJ2-6; 7 bases are shared with TRBD1. Germline assignment: CDR1 KGHSH and CDR2 LQKENI. After removal of 5 bases from V and 0 bases from J, the junction contained 13 bases not matched to a gene. The CDR3 has 19 residues.

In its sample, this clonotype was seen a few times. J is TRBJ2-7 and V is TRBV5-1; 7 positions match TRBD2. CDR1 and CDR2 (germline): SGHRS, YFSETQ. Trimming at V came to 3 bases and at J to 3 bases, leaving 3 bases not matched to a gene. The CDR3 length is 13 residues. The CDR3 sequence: CASSSGTNYEQYF. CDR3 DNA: TGCGCCAGCAGCTCCGGGACTAACTACGAGCAGTACTTC.

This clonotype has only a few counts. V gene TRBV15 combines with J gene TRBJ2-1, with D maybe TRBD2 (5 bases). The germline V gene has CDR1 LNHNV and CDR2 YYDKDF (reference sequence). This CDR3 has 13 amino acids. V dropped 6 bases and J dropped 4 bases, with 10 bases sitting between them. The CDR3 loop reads CATRFGIYNEQFF. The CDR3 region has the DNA TGTGCCACCAGATTCGGGATTTACAATGAGCAGTTCTTC.

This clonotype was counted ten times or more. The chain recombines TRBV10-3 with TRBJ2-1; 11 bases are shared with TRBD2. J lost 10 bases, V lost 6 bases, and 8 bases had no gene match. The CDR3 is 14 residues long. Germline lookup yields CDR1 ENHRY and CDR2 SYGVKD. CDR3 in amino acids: CAIRRETSGMEQFF. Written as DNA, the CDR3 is TGTGCCATCAGAAGAGAGACTAGCGGGATGGAGCAGTTCTTC.

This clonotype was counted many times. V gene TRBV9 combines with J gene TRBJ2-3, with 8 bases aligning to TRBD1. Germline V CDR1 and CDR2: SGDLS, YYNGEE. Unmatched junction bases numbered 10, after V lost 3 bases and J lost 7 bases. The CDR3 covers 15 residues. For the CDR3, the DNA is TGTGCCAGCAGCGCCGACAGGGGATACCGAAATACGCAGTATTTT. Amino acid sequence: CASSADRGYRNTQYF.

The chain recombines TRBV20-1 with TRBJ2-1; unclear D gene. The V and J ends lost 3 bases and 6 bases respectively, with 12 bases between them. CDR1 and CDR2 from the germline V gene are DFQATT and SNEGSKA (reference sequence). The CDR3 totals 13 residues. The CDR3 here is CSASRQRRNEQFF. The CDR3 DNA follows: TGCAGTGCTAGTCGCCAGCGCCGCAATGAGCAGTTCTTC.

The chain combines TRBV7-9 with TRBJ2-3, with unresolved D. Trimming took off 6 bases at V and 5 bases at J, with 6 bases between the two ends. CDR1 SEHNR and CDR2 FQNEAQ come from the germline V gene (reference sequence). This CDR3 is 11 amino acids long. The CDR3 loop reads CASSGVDTQYF. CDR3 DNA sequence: TGTGCCAGCAGTGGTGTAGATACGCAGTATTTT.

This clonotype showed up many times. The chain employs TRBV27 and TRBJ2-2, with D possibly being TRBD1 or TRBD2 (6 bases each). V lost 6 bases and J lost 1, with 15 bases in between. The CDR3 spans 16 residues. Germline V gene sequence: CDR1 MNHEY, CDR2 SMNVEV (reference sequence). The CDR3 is CASSQSGALNTGELFF. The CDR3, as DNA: TGTGCCAGCAGCCAATCGGGGGCCTTGAACACCGGGGAGCTGTTTTTT.

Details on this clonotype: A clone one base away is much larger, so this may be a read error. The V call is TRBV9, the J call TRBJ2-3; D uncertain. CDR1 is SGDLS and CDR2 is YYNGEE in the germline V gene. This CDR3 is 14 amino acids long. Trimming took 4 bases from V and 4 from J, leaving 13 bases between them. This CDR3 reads CASSKGPAPDTQYF. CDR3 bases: TGTGCCAGCAGCAAGGGCCCCGCCCCAGATACGCAGTATTTT.

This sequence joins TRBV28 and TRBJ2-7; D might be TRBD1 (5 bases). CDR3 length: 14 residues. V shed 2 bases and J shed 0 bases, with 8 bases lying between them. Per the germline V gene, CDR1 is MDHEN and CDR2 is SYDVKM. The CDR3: CASSLMGLSYEQYF. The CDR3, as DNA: TGTGCCAGCAGTTTAATGGGGCTCTCCTACGAGCAGTACTTC.

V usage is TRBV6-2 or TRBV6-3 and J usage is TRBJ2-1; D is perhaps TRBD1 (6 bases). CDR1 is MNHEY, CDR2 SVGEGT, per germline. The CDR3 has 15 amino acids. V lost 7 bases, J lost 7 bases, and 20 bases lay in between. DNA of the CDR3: TGTGCCAGCACCCCGACAGGTGGTGATATAAATGAGCAGTTCTTC. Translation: CASTPTGGDINEQFF.

The CDR3 DNA reads TGCAGCGTCGGCTACGGGGAAAAGGGTCCCCAGCATTTT. It is translated as CSVGYGEKGPQHF. The chain links TRBV29-1 to TRBJ1-5; unclear D gene. Between the trimmed V and J ends, which lost 6 bases and 10 bases, there was a span of 19 bases. Germline lookup yields CDR1 SQVTM and CDR2 ANQGSEA. The CDR3 is 13 amino acids.

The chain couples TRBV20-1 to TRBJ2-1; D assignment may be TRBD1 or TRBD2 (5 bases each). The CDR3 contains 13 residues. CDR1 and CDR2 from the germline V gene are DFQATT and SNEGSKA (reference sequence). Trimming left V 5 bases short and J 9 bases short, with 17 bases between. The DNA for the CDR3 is TGCAGTGCTGCCGGGACCGGAGACGGTGAGCAGTTCTTC. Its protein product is CSAAGTGDGEQFF.

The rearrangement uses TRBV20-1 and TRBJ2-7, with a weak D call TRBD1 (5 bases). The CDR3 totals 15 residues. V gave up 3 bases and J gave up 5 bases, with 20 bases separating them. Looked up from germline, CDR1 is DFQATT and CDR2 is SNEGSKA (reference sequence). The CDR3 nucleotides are TGCAGTGCTAGTTTAGGGGATAGTGGTATCGACGAGCAGTACTTC. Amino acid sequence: CSASLGDSGIDEQYF.

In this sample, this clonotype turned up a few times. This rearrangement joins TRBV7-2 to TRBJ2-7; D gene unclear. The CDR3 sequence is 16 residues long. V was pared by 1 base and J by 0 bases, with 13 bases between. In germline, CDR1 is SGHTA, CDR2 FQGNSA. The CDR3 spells CASSLGVSPSSYEQYF. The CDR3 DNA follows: TGTGCCAGCAGCTTAGGTGTTAGCCCTAGCTCCTACGAGCAGTACTTC.

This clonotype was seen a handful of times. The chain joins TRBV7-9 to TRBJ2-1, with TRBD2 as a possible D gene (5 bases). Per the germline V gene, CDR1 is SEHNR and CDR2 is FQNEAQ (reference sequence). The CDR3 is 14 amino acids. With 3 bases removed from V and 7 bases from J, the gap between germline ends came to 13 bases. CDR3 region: CASSFKRTENEQFF. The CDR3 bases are TGTGCCAGCAGCTTTAAACGGACTGAGAATGAGCAGTTCTTC.

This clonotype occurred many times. The DNA of the CDR3 is TGCAGTGCTAGAGCCCCGGACAGGGAGTATTCACCCCTCCACTTT. This codes for CSARAPDREYSPLHF. The V call is TRBV20-1, the J call TRBJ1-6; 8 bases align to TRBD1. Germline V gene data show CDR1 as DFQATT and CDR2 as SNEGSKA (reference sequence). The length of the CDR3 is 15 residues. Trimming removed 1 base from V and 8 bases from J; junction bases left unmatched: 7.

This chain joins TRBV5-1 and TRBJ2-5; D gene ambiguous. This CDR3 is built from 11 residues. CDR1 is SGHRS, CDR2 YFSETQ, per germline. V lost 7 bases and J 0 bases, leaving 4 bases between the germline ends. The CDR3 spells CASGYQETQYF. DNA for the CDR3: TGCGCCAGCGGCTACCAAGAGACCCAGTACTTC.

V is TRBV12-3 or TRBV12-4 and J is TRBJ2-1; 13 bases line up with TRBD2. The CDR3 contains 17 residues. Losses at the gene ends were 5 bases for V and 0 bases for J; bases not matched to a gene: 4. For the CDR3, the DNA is TGTGCCAGCAGTCTTCGGACTAGCGGGAGCTCCTACAATGAGCAGTTCTTC. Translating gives CASSLRTSGSSYNEQFF.